What follows are 25 T cell receptor beta chains derived from one specimen sequenced in a study of cytomegalovirus exposure and HLA in healthy donors. It was with 60 Vbeta and 13 Jbeta primers that the PCR ran. Measured with immunoSEQ multiplex PCR; TCRdb has only the in-frame clones, and not every one. The table records around 110,000 clones, roughly 79% of them present only once. The material sequenced was PBMCs. Every receptor here comes from a woman aged 30 to 39 in good health and CMV-seronegative.

The chain is built from TRBV28 and TRBJ1-5, with a possible D match to TRBD1 (5 bases). This CDR3 has 16 amino acids. Germline loops: CDR1 MDHEN, CDR2 SYDVKM. Trimming cost V 5 bases and J 4 bases, with 18 bases left between them. DNA for the CDR3: TGTGCCAGCAGTATTACACAGGTCCGTGGAAATCAGCCCCAGCATTTT. Amino acid sequence: CASSITQVRGNQPQHF.

CDR3 DNA sequence: TGTGCCAGCAGCTTGGCCGGACAGAACTATGGCTACACCTTC. Translating gives CASSLAGQNYGYTF. This chain connects TRBV5-5 to TRBJ1-2; a possible D gene is TRBD1 (6 bases). The CDR3 is 14 residues long. From germline, CDR1 is SGHKS and CDR2 YYEKEE (reference sequence). V lost 0 bases to trimming and J lost 2 bases, with 8 bases between them.

A few counts support this clone. The genes are TRBV6-1 and TRBJ2-3; D is uncertain. V lost 7 bases and J lost 4, with 15 bases in between. Germline CDR1 reads MNHNS; CDR2 reads SASEGT. The CDR3 consists of 14 residues. The CDR3, as DNA: TGTGCCAGCACCGTACTTAGTTCCGCAGATACGCAGTATTTT. Translating gives CASTVLSSADTQYF.

The sample holds a few counts of this clone. This chain links TRBV11-3 with TRBJ2-1; 8 bases match TRBD2. The V gene end was trimmed by 5 bases and the J gene end by 5 bases; junction bases not matched to a gene: 5. Per germline, CDR1 SGHNT and CDR2 YENEEA. This CDR3 is 14 amino acids long. CDR3 loop: CASSLSGENNEQFF. Here the CDR3 DNA reads TGTGCCAGCAGCCTTAGCGGGGAAAACAATGAGCAGTTCTTC.

This clone was recorded only once. The chain has TRBV10-1 and TRBJ2-7; 11 bases are shared with TRBD2. The CDR3 has 15 amino acids. Germline V gives CDR1 WNHNN, CDR2 SYGVQD (reference sequence). The trim removed 2 bases at V and 0 bases at J, leaving 0 bases unmatched. The CDR3 loop is CASSEGTSGSYEQYF. CDR3 nucleotide sequence: TGCGCCAGCAGTGAGGGGACTAGCGGCTCCTACGAGCAGTACTTC.

The V gene is TRBV27, the J gene TRBJ1-2; D possibly corresponds to TRBD1 (6 bases). With 3 bases removed from V and 4 bases from J, the gap between germline ends came to 18 bases. This CDR3 comprises 16 residues. In germline, CDR1 is MNHEY, CDR2 SMNVEV (reference sequence). The CDR3 region has the DNA TGTGCCAGCAGTTTGCGACAGGCCATTACGATCTATGGCTACACCTTC. It specifies CASSLRQAITIYGYTF.

V gene TRBV19 combines with J gene TRBJ1-2, with D perhaps matching TRBD1 (5 bases). V was trimmed by 6 bases and J by 1 base, leaving 12 bases between them. The length of the CDR3 is 14 residues. The V gene's germline CDR1 is LNHDA and CDR2 SQIVND (reference sequence). The CDR3 DNA sequence: TGTGCCAGTAGCACCCGACAGATTAACTATGGCTACACCTTC. Translating it yields CASSTRQINYGYTF.

Details on this clone: The junction shows a germline mismatch at one end, possibly a read error. The V and J genes are TRBV7-9 and TRBJ2-5, with D tentatively TRBD1 (6 bases). The length of the CDR3 is 14 residues. Per the germline V gene, CDR1 is SEHNR and CDR2 is FQNEAQ (reference sequence). The CDR3 coding sequence is TGTGCCAACAGCCAACAGGGACACCAAGAGACCCAGTACTTC. It encodes CANSQQGHQETQYF.

The chain combines TRBV7-9 with TRBJ2-1, with D unclear. This CDR3 region has 15 residues. V was trimmed by 4 bases and J by 0 bases, leaving 10 bases between them. CDR1 is SEHNR and CDR2 is FQNEAQ in the germline V gene (reference sequence). For the CDR3, the DNA is TGTGCCAGCAGCTCTCGAGATGACTCCTACAATGAGCAGTTCTTC. Its translation: CASSSRDDSYNEQFF.

Note on this clone: At one end, the junction sequence differs from germline, possibly due to a read error. The rearrangement joins TRBV7-9 to TRBJ1-2; 10 bases are shared with TRBD1. The CDR3 sequence is 16 residues long. Germline V gives CDR1 SEHNR, CDR2 FQNEAQ (reference sequence). The CDR3 loop reads CSSSLVGTGVNYGYTF. The DNA of the CDR3 is TGTTCCAGCAGCTTAGTAGGGACAGGGGTTAACTATGGCTACACCTTC.

The genes are TRBV5-6 and TRBJ2-7; 13 bases fit TRBD2. With V trimmed by 4 bases and J by 4 bases, 11 bases remained unmatched. This CDR3 has 17 amino acids. In germline, CDR1 is SGHDT, CDR2 YYEEEE. The CDR3 sequence is CASSPTSGRAYPYEQYF. The CDR3 coding sequence is TGTGCCAGCAGCCCTACTAGCGGGAGGGCCTACCCTTACGAGCAGTACTTC.

The J gene is TRBJ1-5, the V gene TRBV19; 8 nucleotides match TRBD1. The CDR3 has 15 residues. With 2 bases clipped from V and 3 bases from J, the junction kept 3 bases outside the gene matches. Germline assignment: CDR1 LNHDA and CDR2 SQIVND (reference sequence). The CDR3 DNA sequence: TGTGCCAGTAGTATACCGGACAGGGACAATCAGCCCCAGCATTTT. The encoded protein is CASSIPDRDNQPQHF.

The sample holds a few counts of this clone. The chain combines TRBV19 with TRBJ1-5, with TRBD1 matching over 8 bases. Germline CDR1 reads LNHDA; CDR2 reads SQIVND (reference sequence). The ends lost 5 bases at V and 7 bases at J; junction bases unmatched: 4. CDR3 size: 13 residues. The CDR3 region is CASSADRVQPQHF. In DNA, the CDR3 is TGTGCCAGTAGTGCGGACAGGGTCCAGCCCCAGCATTTT. Using reference TRBV19 and TRBJ1-5 for the parts outside the CDR3, the full variable domain is DGGITQSPKYLFRKEGQNVTLSCEQNLNHDAMYWYRQDPGQGLRLIYYSQIVNDFQKGDIAEGYSVSREKKESFPLTVTSAQKNPTAFYLCASSADRVQPQHFGDGTRLSIL.

The genes are TRBV18 and TRBJ1-1; TRBD1 agrees at 12 bases. CDR3 size: 18 residues. Germline CDR1 and CDR2: KGHSH and LQKENI. The junction had 12 bases not matched to a gene; V was cut back by 6 bases and J by 1 base. CDR3 sequence reads: CASSRNMGTGGENTEAFF. CDR3 coding DNA: TGTGCCAGCTCGCGCAATATGGGGACAGGGGGCGAGAACACTGAAGCTTTCTTT.

The rearrangement joins TRBV30 to TRBJ1-2, with D perhaps matching TRBD1 (6 bases). V lost 3 bases, J lost 3 bases, and 14 bases lay in between. Germline V gives CDR1 GTSNPN, CDR2 SVGIG (reference sequence). CDR3 length equals 14 residues. The DNA of the CDR3 is TGTGCCTGGAGGTTCCAGGGGCGATACTATGGCTACACCTTC. Amino acid sequence: CAWRFQGRYYGYTF.

The CDR3 reads CASSRGEREPQHF. CDR3 coding DNA: TGTGCCAGCAGCAGGGGGGAGCGGGAGCCCCAGCATTTT. This chain joins TRBV6-1 and TRBJ1-5; 7 nucleotides align to TRBD1. CDR3 size: 13 residues. J gave up 8 bases and V 6 bases, and 7 bases lay outside the gene matches. Germline V gives CDR1 MNHNS, CDR2 SASEGT.

The chain recombines TRBV7-2 with TRBJ2-2; a possible D gene is TRBD1 (5 bases). This CDR3 contains 16 residues. From germline, CDR1 is SGHTA and CDR2 FQGNSA. Trimming stripped 1 base from V and 2 bases from J, with 11 bases between. The CDR3 loop reads CASSLGPGRNTGELFF. The CDR3, as DNA: TGTGCCAGCAGCTTAGGGCCAGGGCGCAACACCGGGGAGCTGTTTTTT. Using reference TRBV7-2 and TRBJ2-2 for the parts outside the CDR3, the full variable domain is GAGVSQSPSNKVTEKGKDVELRCDPISGHTALYWYRQSLGQGLEFLIYFQGNSAPDKSGLPSDRFSAERTGGSVSTLTIQRTQQEDSAVYLCASSLGPGRNTGELFFGEGSRLTVL.

V gene TRBV11-1 combines with J gene TRBJ2-5; 9 bases align to TRBD2. V was clipped by 3 bases and J by 1 base; unmatched bases: 6. This CDR3 contains 16 residues. CDR1 SGHAT and CDR2 FQDESV come from the germline V gene (reference sequence). The CDR3 DNA reads as TGTGCCAGCAGCTTTCGGTCTAGCGGGATCCAAGAGACCCAGTACTTC. Its protein product is CASSFRSSGIQETQYF.

V gene TRBV9 combines with J gene TRBJ2-1; a weak D match, TRBD2 (6 bases). Germline V gene lookup returns CDR1 SGDLS and CDR2 YYNGEE. V was cut by 4 bases and J by 7 bases, with 24 bases left in between. The CDR3 has 17 amino acids. The CDR3 here is CASSSHPGLPGGNEQFF. The CDR3 nucleotides read TGTGCCAGCAGCTCACATCCGGGACTCCCAGGAGGGAATGAGCAGTTCTTC.

J is TRBJ2-2 and V is TRBV6-4; D possibly corresponds to TRBD2 (6 bases). The CDR3 covers 13 residues. Germline CDR1 reads MRHNA; CDR2 reads SNTAGT. V lost 7 bases and J lost 7, with 13 bases in between. The CDR3 is CASNPLANGELFF. CDR3 bases: TGTGCCAGCAACCCCCTAGCGAACGGGGAGCTGTTTTTT.

On this clone itself: The junction departs from germline at one end; a sequencing error may be responsible. J is TRBJ2-7 and V is TRBV7-7; possible D gene TRBD1, 6 bases. CDR1 and CDR2 from the germline V gene are SSHAT and FNYEAQ (reference sequence). There are 15 residues in the CDR3. CDR3 DNA sequence: TGTGCTAGCAGCTTAGGGGGACATAGCTCAGACGAGCAGTACTTC. As protein: CASSLGGHSSDEQYF. Combining the CDR3 with reference TRBV7-7 and TRBJ2-7 gives the whole variable domain GAGVSQSPRYKVTKRGQDVTLRCDPISSHATLYWYQQALGQGPEFLTYFNYEAQPDKSGLPSDRFSAERPEGSISTLTIQRTEQRDSAMYRCASSLGGHSSDEQYFGPGTRLTVT.

This chain uses TRBV7-8 with TRBJ1-5, with D tentatively TRBD1 (5 bases). The length of the CDR3 is 16 residues. V lost 5 bases to trimming and J lost 2 bases, with 16 bases between them. Germline CDR1 is SGHVS and CDR2 is FQNEAQ. The CDR3 DNA reads as TGTGCCAGCAGCCTGTGGGCAGGGCGAGGCAATCAGCCCCAGCATTTT. Residues: CASSLWAGRGNQPQHF.

This chain connects TRBV2 to TRBJ2-5; D uncertain. Judging by the DNA end, TRBJ2-7 fits better; the J call may be wrong. This CDR3 region has 13 residues. CDR1 is SNHLY and CDR2 is FYNNEI in the germline V gene. The CDR3 DNA reads as TGTGCCAGCCTCCCGGTGGGCAATTACGAGCAGTACTTC. Amino acids: CASLPVGNYEQYF.

This clone appeared once. This chain connects TRBV9 to TRBJ2-3, with no clear D. V dropped 0 bases and J dropped 3 bases, with 11 bases sitting between them. Germline V CDR1 and CDR2: SGDLS, YYNGEE. The length of the CDR3 is 15 residues. The CDR3 sequence: CASSVVGLLTDTQYF. The CDR3 nucleotides read TGTGCCAGCAGCGTAGTTGGGCTATTGACAGATACGCAGTATTTT.

The V call is TRBV7-9, the J call TRBJ2-5; possible D gene TRBD2, 5 bases. This CDR3 spans 12 amino acids. The V end lost 3 bases, the J end lost 5 bases, and 7 bases lay between the germline ends. Germline V gene lookup returns CDR1 SEHNR and CDR2 FQNEAQ (reference sequence). The CDR3 bases are TGTGCCAGCAGCTTCGGGATGGAGACCCAGTACTTC. Protein sequence: CASSFGMETQYF.